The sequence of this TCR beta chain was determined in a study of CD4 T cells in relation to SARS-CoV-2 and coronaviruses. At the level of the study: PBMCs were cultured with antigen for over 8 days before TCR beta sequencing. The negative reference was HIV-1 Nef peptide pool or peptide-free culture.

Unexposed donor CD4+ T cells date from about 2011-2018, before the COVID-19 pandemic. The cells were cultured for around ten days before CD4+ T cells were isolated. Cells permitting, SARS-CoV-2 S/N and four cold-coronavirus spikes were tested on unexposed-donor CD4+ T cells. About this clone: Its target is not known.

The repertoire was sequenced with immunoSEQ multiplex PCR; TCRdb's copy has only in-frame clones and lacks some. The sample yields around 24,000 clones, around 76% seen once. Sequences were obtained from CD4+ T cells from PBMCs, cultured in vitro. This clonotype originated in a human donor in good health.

The CDR3 region is CASSQETAQGEQYF. CDR3 bases: TGTGCCAGCAGCCAGGAGACGGCCCAGGGCGAGCAGTACTTC. The V and J genes are TRBV4-2 and TRBJ2-7; possibly TRBD1 for D (5 bases). V was clipped by 3 bases and J by 6 bases, with 15 bases between them. Germline CDR1 reads LGHNA; CDR2 reads YNFKEQ. CDR3 length equals 14 residues.